This TCR beta chain derives from a study of vaccination and CD4 T cells after COVID-19. As regards this clonotype: Its antigen remains unidentified.

Trimming left V 5 bases short and J 3 bases short, with 8 bases between. Germline values: CDR1 DFQATT, CDR2 SNEGSKA (reference sequence). This CDR3 is 12 amino acids long. The Oncomine TCR Beta short-read assay generated sequence data from the DNA of cultured CD4+ T cells. TCRdb independently ran MiXCR on the PCR reads; one entry per CDR3 protein. The sample lists 13,000 or so distinct CDR3 sequences, roughly 43% occurring once. Noted treatment: roughly nine-day PBMC culture with coronavirus spike peptide pools or control peptides (ViraFEST assay). Sequencing was done on a sample of CD4+ T cells from blood, cultured in vitro. The sequence was obtained from a human donor who had recovered from COVID-19. The chain recombines TRBV20-1 with TRBJ1-5; D remains unclear. This CDR3 is CSAAQSNQPQHF. The CDR3 coding sequence is TGCAGTGCTGCACAGTCCAATCAGCCCCAGCATTTT.